This T cell receptor beta chain is drawn from a study of blood T cell repertoires in COVID-19. The V end lost 3 bases, the J end lost 4 bases, and 12 bases lay between the germline ends. The CDR3 sequence is 14 residues long. Germline assignment: CDR1 MNHEY and CDR2 SVGEGT. Data came from immunoSEQ multiplex PCR; TCRdb stores just in-frame clones and leaves some out. The repertoire has fewer than 150,000 clones, 80% to 90% of them found once; the top ten carry about 11%. This sequence was found in a woman of 80 years or more with acute or convalescent COVID-19. Sequenced sample: peripheral blood. The chain has TRBV6-2 or TRBV6-3 and TRBJ2-5; tentative D call: TRBD1 (5 bases). This CDR3 is CASSYRVTGETQYF. CDR3 coding DNA: TGTGCCAGCAGTTATAGGGTAACAGGAGAGACCCAGTACTTC.